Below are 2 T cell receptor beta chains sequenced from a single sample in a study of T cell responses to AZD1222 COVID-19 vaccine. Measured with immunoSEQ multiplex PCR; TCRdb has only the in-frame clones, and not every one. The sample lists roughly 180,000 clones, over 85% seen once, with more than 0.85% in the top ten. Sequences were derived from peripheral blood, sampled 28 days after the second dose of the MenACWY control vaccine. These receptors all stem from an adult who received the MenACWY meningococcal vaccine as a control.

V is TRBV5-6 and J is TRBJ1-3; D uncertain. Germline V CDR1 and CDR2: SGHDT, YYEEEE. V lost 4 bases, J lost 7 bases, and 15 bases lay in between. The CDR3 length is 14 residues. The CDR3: CASSLGGLPNTIYF. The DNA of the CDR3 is TGTGCCAGCAGCCTCGGCGGGCTGCCGAACACCATATATTTT. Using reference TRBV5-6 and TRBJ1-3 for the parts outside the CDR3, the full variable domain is DAGVTQSPTHLIKTRGQQVTLRCSPKSGHDTVSWYQQALGQGPQFIFQYYEEEERQRGNFPDRFSGHQFPNYSSELNVNALLLGDSALYLCASSLGGLPNTIYFGEGSWLTVV.

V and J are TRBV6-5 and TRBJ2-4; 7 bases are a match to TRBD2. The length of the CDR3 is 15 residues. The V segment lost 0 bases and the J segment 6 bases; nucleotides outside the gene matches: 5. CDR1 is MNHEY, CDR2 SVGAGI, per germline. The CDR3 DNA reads TGTGCCAGCAGTTACTCTGGACTAGGAGCAAACATTCAGTACTTC. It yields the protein CASSYSGLGANIQYF.